The sample holds many counts of the clone carrying this T cell receptor beta chain. The antigen is undetermined. The record originates from a study of T-cell reconstitution after alpha-beta-depleted transplantation in children. Findings of the study overall: Where alpha-beta T cells came from about two months after transplant was reportedly several hundred expanded graft clones.

Germline-derived CDR1 and CDR2 are LNHDA and SQIVND (reference sequence). The CDR3 contains 13 residues. V lost 5 bases and J lost 6, with 11 bases in between. Unique molecular identifiers were incorporated when the TCRbeta library was constructed. TCRdb recomputed calls from the PCR reads with MiXCR, one row per CDR3 protein. The table lists nearly 250,000 distinct CDR3 sequences, approximately 8% of them singletons. The source is a male patient aged 10-17 years who had a stem cell transplant for acute lymphoblastic leukemia, so the T cells may come from the graft donor. Sequenced material: PBMCs, mostly from graft donor cells, taken 180 days after TCRalphabeta/CD19-depleted stem cell transplant. V is TRBV19 and J is TRBJ2-1; D is undetermined. The CDR3, as DNA: TGTGCCAGTAGTCCCCGCTATGGCAATGAGCAGTTCTTC. This encodes CASSPRYGNEQFF.